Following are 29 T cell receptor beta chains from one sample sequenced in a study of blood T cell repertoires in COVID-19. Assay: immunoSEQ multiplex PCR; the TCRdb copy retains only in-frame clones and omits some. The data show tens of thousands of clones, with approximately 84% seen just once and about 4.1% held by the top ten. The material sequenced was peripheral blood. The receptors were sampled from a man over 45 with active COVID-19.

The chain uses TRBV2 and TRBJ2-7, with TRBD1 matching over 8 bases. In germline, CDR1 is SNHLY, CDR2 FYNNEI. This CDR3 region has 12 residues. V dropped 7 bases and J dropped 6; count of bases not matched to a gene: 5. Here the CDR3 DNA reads TGTGCCAGCACCCTGGACAGGGCCGAGCAGTACTTC. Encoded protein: CASTLDRAEQYF.

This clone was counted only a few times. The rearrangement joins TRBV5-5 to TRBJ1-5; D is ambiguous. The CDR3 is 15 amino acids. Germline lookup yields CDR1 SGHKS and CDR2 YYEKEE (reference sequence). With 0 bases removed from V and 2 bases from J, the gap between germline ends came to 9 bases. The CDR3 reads CASSLASTGNQPQHF. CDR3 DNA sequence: TGTGCCAGCAGCTTGGCAAGTACGGGCAATCAGCCCCAGCATTTT.

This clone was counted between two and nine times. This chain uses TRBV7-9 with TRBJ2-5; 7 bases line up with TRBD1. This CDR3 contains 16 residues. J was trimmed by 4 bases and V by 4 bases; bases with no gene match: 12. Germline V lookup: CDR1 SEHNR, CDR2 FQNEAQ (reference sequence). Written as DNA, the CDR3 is TGTGCCAGCAGCTCACGAACAGGGGTATCGGGAGAGACCCAGTACTTC. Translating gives CASSSRTGVSGETQYF.

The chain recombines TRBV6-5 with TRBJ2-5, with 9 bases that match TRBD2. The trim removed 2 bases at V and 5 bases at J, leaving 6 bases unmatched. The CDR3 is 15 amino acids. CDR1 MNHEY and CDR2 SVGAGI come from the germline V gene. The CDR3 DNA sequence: TGTGCCAGCAGTTACATGCGGGGGGGAAGGGAGACCCAGTACTTC. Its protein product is CASSYMRGGRETQYF.

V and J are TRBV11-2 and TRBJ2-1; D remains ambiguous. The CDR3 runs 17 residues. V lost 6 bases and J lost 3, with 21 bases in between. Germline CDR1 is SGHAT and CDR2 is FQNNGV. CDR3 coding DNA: TGTGCCAGCAGTTATATTAGAGGTGTCCTGGGCTACAATGAGCAGTTCTTC. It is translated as CASSYIRGVLGYNEQFF.

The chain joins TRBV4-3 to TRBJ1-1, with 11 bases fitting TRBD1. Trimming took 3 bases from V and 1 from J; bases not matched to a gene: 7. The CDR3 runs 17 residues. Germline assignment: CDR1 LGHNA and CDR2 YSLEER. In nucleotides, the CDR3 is TGCGCCAGCAGCCACCGGACAGGGGGCAAAGGGAACACTGAAGCTTTCTTT. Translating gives CASSHRTGGKGNTEAFF.

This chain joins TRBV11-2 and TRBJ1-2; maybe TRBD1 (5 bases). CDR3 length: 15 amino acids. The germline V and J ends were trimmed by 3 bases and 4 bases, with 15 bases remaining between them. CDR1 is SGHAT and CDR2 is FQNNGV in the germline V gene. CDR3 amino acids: CASSFAGTAIYGYTF. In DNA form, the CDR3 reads TGTGCCAGCAGCTTTGCGGGGACCGCTATCTATGGCTACACCTTC.

Written as DNA, the CDR3 is TGTGCCAGCAGTTTAGGAGCCGGTGAGGTAGGGGAGCTGTTTTTT. Protein product: CASSLGAGEVGELFF. The chain couples TRBV28 to TRBJ2-2; D gene unclear. Germline V lookup: CDR1 MDHEN, CDR2 SYDVKM. The CDR3 covers 15 residues. The ends were cut back, 2 bases at V and 8 bases at J, with 15 bases in the middle.

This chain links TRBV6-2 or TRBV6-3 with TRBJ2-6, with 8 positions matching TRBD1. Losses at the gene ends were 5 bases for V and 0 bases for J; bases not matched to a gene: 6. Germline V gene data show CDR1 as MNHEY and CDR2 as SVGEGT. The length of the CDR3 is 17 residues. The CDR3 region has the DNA TGTGCCAGCAGTGGCAGGGGGCAGCGCTCTGGGGCCAACGTCCTGACTTTC. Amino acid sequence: CASSGRGQRSGANVLTF.

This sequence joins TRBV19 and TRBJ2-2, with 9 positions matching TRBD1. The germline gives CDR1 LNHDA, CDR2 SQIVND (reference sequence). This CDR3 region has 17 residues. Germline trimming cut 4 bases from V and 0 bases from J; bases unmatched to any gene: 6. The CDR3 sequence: CASSRRGTGPNTGELFF. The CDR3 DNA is TGTGCCAGTAGTAGACGTGGGACAGGGCCGAACACCGGGGAGCTGTTTTTT.

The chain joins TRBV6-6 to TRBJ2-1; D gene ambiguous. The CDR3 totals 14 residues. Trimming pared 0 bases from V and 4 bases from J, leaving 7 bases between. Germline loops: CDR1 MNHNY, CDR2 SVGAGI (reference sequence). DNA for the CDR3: TGTGCCAGCAGTTACTCCGGGTCTTACAATGAGCAGTTCTTC. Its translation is CASSYSGSYNEQFF.

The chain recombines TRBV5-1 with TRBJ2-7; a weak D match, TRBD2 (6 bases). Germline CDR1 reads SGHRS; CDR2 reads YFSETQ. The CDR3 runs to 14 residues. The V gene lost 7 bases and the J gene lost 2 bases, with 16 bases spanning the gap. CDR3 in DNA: TGCGCCAGCGGTTATCCGGGGGTAACCTACGAGCAGTACTTC. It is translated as CASGYPGVTYEQYF.

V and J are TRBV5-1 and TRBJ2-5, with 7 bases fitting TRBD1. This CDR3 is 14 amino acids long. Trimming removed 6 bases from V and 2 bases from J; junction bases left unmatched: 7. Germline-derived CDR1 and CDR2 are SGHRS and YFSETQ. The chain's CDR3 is CASTKYRGQETQYF. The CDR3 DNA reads TGCGCCAGCACCAAGTACAGGGGTCAAGAGACCCAGTACTTC.

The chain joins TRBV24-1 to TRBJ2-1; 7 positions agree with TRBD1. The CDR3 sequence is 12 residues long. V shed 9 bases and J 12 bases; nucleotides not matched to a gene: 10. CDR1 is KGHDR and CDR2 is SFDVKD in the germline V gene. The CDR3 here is CATPDRAQGQFF. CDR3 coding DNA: TGTGCCACCCCCGACAGGGCCCAGGGGCAGTTCTTC.

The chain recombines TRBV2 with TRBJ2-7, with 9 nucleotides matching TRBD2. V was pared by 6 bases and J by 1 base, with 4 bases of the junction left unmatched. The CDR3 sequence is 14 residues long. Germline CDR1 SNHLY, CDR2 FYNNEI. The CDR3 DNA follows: TGTGCCAGCAGGACACTAGCGGGTTCCTACGAGCAGTACTTC. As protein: CASRTLAGSYEQYF.

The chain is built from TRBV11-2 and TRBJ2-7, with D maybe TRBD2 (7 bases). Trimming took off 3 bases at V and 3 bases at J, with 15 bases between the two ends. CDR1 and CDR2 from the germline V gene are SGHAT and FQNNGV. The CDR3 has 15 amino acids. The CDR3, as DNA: TGTGCCAGCAGCTTCGCGGGGGCGAGTAGCTACGAGCAGTACTTC. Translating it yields CASSFAGASSYEQYF.

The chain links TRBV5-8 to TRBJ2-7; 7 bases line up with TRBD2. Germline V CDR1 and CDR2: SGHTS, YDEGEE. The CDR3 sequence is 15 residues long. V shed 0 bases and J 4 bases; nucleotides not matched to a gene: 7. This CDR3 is CASSLGGGGGYEQYF. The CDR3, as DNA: TGTGCCAGCAGCTTGGGGGGCGGCGGGGGTTACGAGCAGTACTTC. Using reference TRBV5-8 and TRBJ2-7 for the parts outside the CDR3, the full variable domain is EAGVTQSPTHLIKTRGQQATLRCSPISGHTSVYWYQQALGLGLQFLLWYDEGEERNRGNFPPRFSGRQFPNYSSELNVNALELEDSALYLCASSLGGGGGYEQYFGPGTRLTVT.

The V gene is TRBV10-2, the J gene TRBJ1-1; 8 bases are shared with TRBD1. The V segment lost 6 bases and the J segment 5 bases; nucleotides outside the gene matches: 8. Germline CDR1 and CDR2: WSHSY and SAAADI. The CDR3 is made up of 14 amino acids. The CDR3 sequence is CASSYSRGQTEAFF. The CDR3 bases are TGCGCCAGCAGCTATAGCAGGGGGCAAACTGAAGCTTTCTTT.

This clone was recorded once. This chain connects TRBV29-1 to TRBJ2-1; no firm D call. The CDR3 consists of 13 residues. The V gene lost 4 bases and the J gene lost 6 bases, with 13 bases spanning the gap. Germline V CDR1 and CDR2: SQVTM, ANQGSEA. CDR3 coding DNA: TGCAGCGTTGTAGTCCTAGTGGGCAATGAGCAGTTCTTC. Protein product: CSVVVLVGNEQFF.

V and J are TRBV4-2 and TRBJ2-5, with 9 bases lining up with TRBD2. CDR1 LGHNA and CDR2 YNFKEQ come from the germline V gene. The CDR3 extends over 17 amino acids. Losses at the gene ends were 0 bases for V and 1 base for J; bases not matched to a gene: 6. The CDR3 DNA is TGTGCCAGCAGCCAAGATCTGCGGGGGGGGGTCCAAGAGACCCAGTACTTC. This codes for CASSQDLRGGVQETQYF.

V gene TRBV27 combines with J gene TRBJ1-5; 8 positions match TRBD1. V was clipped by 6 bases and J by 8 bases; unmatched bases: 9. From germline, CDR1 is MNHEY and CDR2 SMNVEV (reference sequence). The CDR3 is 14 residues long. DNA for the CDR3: TGTGCCAGCAGAATTGCAGGGGGCCTTGAGCCCCAGCATTTT. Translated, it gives CASRIAGGLEPQHF.

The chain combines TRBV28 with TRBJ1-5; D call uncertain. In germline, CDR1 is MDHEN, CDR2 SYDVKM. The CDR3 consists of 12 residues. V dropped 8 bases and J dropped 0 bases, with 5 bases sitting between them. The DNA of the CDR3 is TGTGCCAGCCAGAATAGCAATCAGCCCCAGCATTTT. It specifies CASQNSNQPQHF.

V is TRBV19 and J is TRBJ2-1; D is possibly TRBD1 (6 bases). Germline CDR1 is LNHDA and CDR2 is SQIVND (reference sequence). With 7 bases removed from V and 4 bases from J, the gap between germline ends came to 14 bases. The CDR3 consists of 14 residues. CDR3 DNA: TGTGCCAGTACCGAGAGAGGGGGTTACAATGAGCAGTTCTTC. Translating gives CASTERGGYNEQFF.

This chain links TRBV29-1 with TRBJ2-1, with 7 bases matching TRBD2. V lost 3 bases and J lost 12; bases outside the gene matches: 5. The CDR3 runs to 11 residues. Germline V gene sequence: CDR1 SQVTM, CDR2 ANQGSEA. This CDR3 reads CSVEGGFVQFF. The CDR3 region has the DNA TGCAGCGTTGAGGGGGGGTTTGTGCAGTTCTTC.

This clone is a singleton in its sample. The CDR3 is CASSDRTGVEKLFF. The CDR3 bases are TGTGCCAGCAGTGATAGGACAGGGGTAGAAAAACTGTTTTTT. V usage is TRBV6-1 and J usage is TRBJ1-4; 9 positions agree with TRBD1. CDR3 length: 14 amino acids. The J segment lost 8 bases and the V segment lost 3 bases, leaving 4 bases of the junction unmatched. Germline lookup yields CDR1 MNHNS and CDR2 SASEGT.

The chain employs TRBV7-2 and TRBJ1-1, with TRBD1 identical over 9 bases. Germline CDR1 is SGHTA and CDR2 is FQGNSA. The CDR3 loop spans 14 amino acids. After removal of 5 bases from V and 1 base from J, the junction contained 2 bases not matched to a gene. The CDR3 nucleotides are TGTGCCAGCAGCCGGGACAGGGCGAACACTGAAGCTTTCTTT. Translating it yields CASSRDRANTEAFF.

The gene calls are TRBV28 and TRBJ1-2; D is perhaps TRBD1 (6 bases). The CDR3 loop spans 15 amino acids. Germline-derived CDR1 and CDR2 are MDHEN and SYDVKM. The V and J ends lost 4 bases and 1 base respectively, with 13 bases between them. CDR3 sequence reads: CASSSPTGDNYGYTF. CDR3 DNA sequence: TGTGCCAGCAGTTCCCCGACAGGAGATAACTATGGCTACACCTTC.

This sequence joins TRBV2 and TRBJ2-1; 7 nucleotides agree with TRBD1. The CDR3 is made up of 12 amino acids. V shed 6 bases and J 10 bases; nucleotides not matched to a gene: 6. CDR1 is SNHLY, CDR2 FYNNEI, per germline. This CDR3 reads CASRPDRREQFF. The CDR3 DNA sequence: TGTGCCAGCAGACCGGACAGGCGGGAGCAGTTCTTC.

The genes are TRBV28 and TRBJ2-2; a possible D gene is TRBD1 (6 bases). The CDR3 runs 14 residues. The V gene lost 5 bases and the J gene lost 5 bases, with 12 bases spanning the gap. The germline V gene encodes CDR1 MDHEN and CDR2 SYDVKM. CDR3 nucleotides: TGTGCCAGCAGTCCCCGGACAGAAACCGGGGAGCTGTTTTTT. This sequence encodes CASSPRTETGELFF.